The 22 T cell receptor beta chains below come from one sample, sequenced in a study of T cell responses to AZD1222 COVID-19 vaccine. Generated by immunoSEQ multiplex PCR, the TCRdb table keeps only in-frame clones and is missing some. The sample includes under 100,000 clones, 90% of them seen just once. The sequences come from peripheral blood, collected on day 0 of AZD1222 vaccination. Receptors originate from an adult in good health.

The chain carries TRBV21-1 and TRBJ1-4. TRBV21-1 is a known pseudogene. The CDR3 sequence is 14 residues long. This CDR3 is CASSTIRANEKLFF. As DNA, the CDR3 is TGTGCCAGCAGCACTATACGGGCTAATGAAAAACTGTTTTTT.

This rearrangement joins TRBV29-1 to TRBJ1-4, with TRBD1 matching 10 bases. V lost 6 bases and J lost 8; bases outside the gene matches: 9. CDR3 length equals 14 residues. Germline CDR1 is SQVTM and CDR2 is ANQGSEA. This CDR3 reads CSVGTTGGDEKLFF. The CDR3 DNA sequence: TGCAGCGTCGGAACGACAGGGGGCGACGAAAAACTGTTTTTT.

A note on this clone: Other DNA sequences within the sample encode an identical CDR3. The chain links TRBV11-1 to TRBJ2-3, with a tentative D call TRBD2 (7 bases). The V gene lost 2 bases and the J gene lost 5 bases, with 17 bases spanning the gap. Germline lookup yields CDR1 SGHAT and CDR2 FQDESV (reference sequence). The CDR3 extends over 16 amino acids. This CDR3 reads CASSLRGGLGGDTQYF. In DNA form, the CDR3 reads TGTGCCAGCAGCTTACGCGGGGGCTTGGGGGGAGATACGCAGTATTTT.

This clone was seen only a few times. The chain recombines TRBV9 with TRBJ1-5; 10 positions match TRBD1. From germline, CDR1 is SGDLS and CDR2 YYNGEE. Germline trimming cut 4 bases from V and 9 bases from J; bases unmatched to any gene: 13. The CDR3 consists of 16 residues. For the CDR3, the DNA is TGTGCCAGCAGCCCGGGGACAGGGGCCCTTAATTCGCCCCAGCATTTT. It specifies CASSPGTGALNSPQHF.

The chain carries TRBV12-3 or TRBV12-4 and TRBJ2-1, with no clear D. CDR3 length: 12 amino acids. The V and J ends lost 7 bases and 5 bases respectively, with 9 bases between them. CDR3 loop: CASMADDNEQFF. The CDR3 bases are TGTGCCAGCATGGCGGACGACAATGAGCAGTTCTTC.

The V and J genes are TRBV7-2 and TRBJ2-2; 9 nucleotides match TRBD1. The J segment lost 7 bases and the V segment lost 1 base, leaving 7 bases of the junction unmatched. The CDR3 runs 16 residues. CDR1 and CDR2 (germline): SGHTA, FQGNSA. The CDR3 spells CASSLGDRVGIGELFF. The CDR3 coding sequence is TGTGCCAGCAGCTTAGGGGACAGGGTAGGGATCGGGGAGCTGTTTTTT.

The genes are TRBV5-1 and TRBJ2-5, with 13 positions matching TRBD2. Germline loops: CDR1 SGHRS, CDR2 YFSETQ. The CDR3 is 15 amino acids. The trim removed 0 bases at V and 4 bases at J, leaving 0 bases unmatched. The CDR3 DNA follows: TGCGCCAGCAGCTTGGGGACTAGCGGGGGAGAGACCCAGTACTTC. Residues: CASSLGTSGGETQYF.

The rearrangement joins TRBV30 to TRBJ1-5, with D possibly being TRBD1 (5 bases). Germline assignment: CDR1 GTSNPN and CDR2 SVGIG (reference sequence). The CDR3 is 13 amino acids. Trimming stripped 1 base from V and 11 bases from J, with 15 bases between. The CDR3 DNA reads TGTGCCTGGAGTGGCAGGGAGGGGTTGGCCCAGCATTTT. Translated, it gives CAWSGREGLAQHF.

This clone was counted once. The V call is TRBV4-2, the J call TRBJ1-5, with unresolved D. This CDR3 is 17 amino acids long. CDR1 is LGHNA and CDR2 is YNFKEQ in the germline V gene. Trimming took 4 bases from V and 2 from J, leaving 18 bases between them. CDR3 protein: CASSRSWGYEGNQPQHF. CDR3 DNA: TGTGCCAGCAGCCGAAGTTGGGGTTACGAGGGCAATCAGCCCCAGCATTTT.

In this sample, this clone turned up once. The chain is built from TRBV7-9 and TRBJ1-3; maybe TRBD1 (5 bases). V was cut by 10 bases and J by 2 bases, with 12 bases left in between. The germline CDR1 and CDR2 sequences are SEHNR and FQNEAQ (reference sequence). The CDR3 has 13 residues. The CDR3 protein is CATLAGAGNTIYF. CDR3 sequence (DNA): TGTGCCACTCTTGCGGGGGCTGGAAACACCATATATTTT. The complete variable domain, with remaining parts taken from reference TRBV7-9 and TRBJ1-3, reads DTGVSQNPRHKITKRGQNVTFRCDPISEHNRLYWYRQTLGQGPEFLTYFQNEAQLEKSRLLSDRFSAERPKGSFSTLEIQRTEQGDSAMYLCATLAGAGNTIYFGEGSWLTVV.

V is TRBV19 and J is TRBJ2-1, with 12 bases that match TRBD2. Germline V gives CDR1 LNHDA, CDR2 SQIVND (reference sequence). This CDR3 contains 19 residues. V lost 0 bases to trimming and J lost 6 bases; unmatched junction nucleotides: 12. CDR3 sequence reads: CASSIDLTGLAGHGNEQFF. CDR3 bases: TGTGCCAGTAGTATAGATCTTACCGGACTAGCGGGGCATGGCAATGAGCAGTTCTTC.

The chain is built from TRBV10-3 and TRBJ2-1, with TRBD1 matching over 11 bases. CDR3 length equals 14 residues. Germline V CDR1 and CDR2: ENHRY, SYGVKD. The V and J ends lost 7 bases and 9 bases, in that order; junction bases with no gene match: 8. DNA of the CDR3: TGTGCCATCACCCGGGACAGGGGGGGGATTGAGCAGTTCTTC. It encodes CAITRDRGGIEQFF.

The chain recombines TRBV10-1 with TRBJ1-5; a weak D match, TRBD1 (6 bases). Trimming removed 0 bases from V and 0 bases from J, with 33 bases in between. Germline CDR1 and CDR2: WNHNN and SYGVQD (reference sequence). This CDR3 comprises 24 residues. In nucleotides, the CDR3 is TGCGCCAGCAGTGAGTCGTTGGTCAGGGTCACGAATTTGCAGGGGTGGTATAGCAATCAGCCCCAGCATTTT. It is translated as CASSESLVRVTNLQGWYSNQPQHF.

J is TRBJ2-1 and V is TRBV2; D perhaps matches TRBD1 (7 bases). V was clipped by 2 bases and J by 8 bases, with 16 bases between them. The CDR3 extends over 15 amino acids. From germline, CDR1 is SNHLY and CDR2 FYNNEI. Here the CDR3 reads CASSESHRGGDEQFF. The CDR3 coding sequence is TGTGCCAGCAGTGAAAGTCACAGGGGAGGAGATGAGCAGTTCTTC.

This chain uses TRBV7-9 with TRBJ1-4; the match to TRBD1 covers 7 bases. Germline assignment: CDR1 SEHNR and CDR2 FQNEAQ (reference sequence). The trim removed 3 bases at V and 4 bases at J, leaving 5 bases unmatched. The CDR3 loop spans 15 amino acids. The CDR3 spells CASSFPGGSNEKLFF. The CDR3 DNA follows: TGTGCCAGCAGCTTTCCAGGGGGGAGTAATGAAAAACTGTTTTTT.

The gene calls are TRBV30 and TRBJ2-1; D is possibly TRBD1 or TRBD2 (5 bases each). Trimming left V 0 bases short and J 12 bases short, with 18 bases between. This CDR3 spans 14 amino acids. CDR1 and CDR2 (germline): GTSNPN, SVGIG (reference sequence). The CDR3 spells CAWSVGAGDQRQFF. The CDR3 nucleotides read TGTGCCTGGAGTGTAGGGGCCGGGGATCAGCGGCAGTTCTTC.

With regard to this clone: One end of the junction varies from germline; a read error may be responsible. The chain joins TRBV6-2 or TRBV6-3 to TRBJ2-6; tentatively, D is TRBD1 (6 bases). The CDR3 has 16 residues. Germline V gene lookup returns CDR1 MNHEY and CDR2 SVGEGT. CDR3 DNA sequence: TGTGCCAGCAGTTACTCAGGGGGATCTGGAGCCAACGTCCTGACTTTC. This gives the protein CASSYSGGSGANVLTF.

The rearrangement joins TRBV24-1 to TRBJ2-3; 7 bases match TRBD2. CDR3 length: 13 amino acids. Germline assignment: CDR1 KGHDR and CDR2 SFDVKD. The V segment lost 6 bases and the J segment 10 bases; nucleotides outside the gene matches: 9. The CDR3 spells CATSSVGRRAQYF. In DNA, the CDR3 is TGTGCCACCAGTTCGGTCGGGAGGAGGGCGCAGTATTTT.

The chain couples TRBV4-3 to TRBJ2-1; either TRBD1 or TRBD2 may supply D (5 bases each). The CDR3 loop spans 13 amino acids. Deletions cut 0 bases from V and 9 bases from J, with 9 bases between. Germline V lookup: CDR1 LGHNA, CDR2 YSLEER. For the CDR3, the DNA is TGCGCCAGCAGCCAAGACCGGGGCCCTGAGCAGTTCTTC. Protein: CASSQDRGPEQFF.

The genes are TRBV28 and TRBJ2-1; D is ambiguous. Germline-derived CDR1 and CDR2 are MDHEN and SYDVKM. V was shortened by 4 bases and J by 5 bases, with 3 bases between the two germline ends. This CDR3 spans 11 amino acids. Here the CDR3 DNA reads TGTGCCAGCAGTTCAAACAATGAGCAGTTCTTC. As protein: CASSSNNEQFF.

This chain uses TRBV5-1 with TRBJ1-1, with D unclear. Germline CDR1 and CDR2: SGHRS and YFSETQ. This CDR3 is built from 13 residues. V was cut by 4 bases and J by 1 base, with 8 bases left in between. As DNA, the CDR3 is TGCGCCAGCAGCGAGGTTTCGAACACTGAAGCTTTCTTT. Amino acid sequence: CASSEVSNTEAFF.

V usage is TRBV9 and J usage is TRBJ1-2, with D possibly being TRBD1 (6 bases). V shed 3 bases and J shed 0 bases, with 21 bases lying between them. The CDR3 consists of 18 residues. In germline, CDR1 is SGDLS, CDR2 YYNGEE. The CDR3 nucleotides read TGTGCCAGCAGCGATCCGGAAGGGACATCCAACTCTAACTATGGCTACACCTTC. Amino acids: CASSDPEGTSNSNYGYTF.